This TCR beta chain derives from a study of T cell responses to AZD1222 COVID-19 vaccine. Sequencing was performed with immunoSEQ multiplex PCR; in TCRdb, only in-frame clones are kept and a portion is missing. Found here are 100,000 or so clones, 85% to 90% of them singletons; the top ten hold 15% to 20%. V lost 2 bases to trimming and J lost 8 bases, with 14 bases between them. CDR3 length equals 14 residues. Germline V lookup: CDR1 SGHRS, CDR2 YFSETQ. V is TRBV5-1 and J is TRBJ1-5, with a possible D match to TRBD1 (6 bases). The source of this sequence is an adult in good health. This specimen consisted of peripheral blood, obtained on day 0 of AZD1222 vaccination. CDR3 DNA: TGCGCCAGCAGCTTCTTGGGGGGCGGGGAGCCCCAGCATTTT. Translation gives CASSFLGGGEPQHF.